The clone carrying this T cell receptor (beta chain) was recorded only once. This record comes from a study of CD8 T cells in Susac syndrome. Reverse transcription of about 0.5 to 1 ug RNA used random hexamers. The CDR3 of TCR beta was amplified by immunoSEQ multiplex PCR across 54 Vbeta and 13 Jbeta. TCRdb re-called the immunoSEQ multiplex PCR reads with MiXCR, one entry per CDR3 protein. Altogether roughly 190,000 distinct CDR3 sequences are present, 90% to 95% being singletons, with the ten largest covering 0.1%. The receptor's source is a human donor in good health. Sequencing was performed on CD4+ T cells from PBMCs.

The CDR3 here is CASSGSKRVYEQYF. The CDR3 nucleotides read TGTGCCAGCAGCGGGTCGAAGCGGGTCTACGAGCAGTACTTC. The chain employs TRBV7-9 and TRBJ2-7; D perhaps matches TRBD2 (6 bases). Germline CDR1 and CDR2: SEHNR and FQNEAQ (reference sequence). Trimming stripped 5 bases from V and 3 bases from J, with 14 bases between. The CDR3 has 14 amino acids.